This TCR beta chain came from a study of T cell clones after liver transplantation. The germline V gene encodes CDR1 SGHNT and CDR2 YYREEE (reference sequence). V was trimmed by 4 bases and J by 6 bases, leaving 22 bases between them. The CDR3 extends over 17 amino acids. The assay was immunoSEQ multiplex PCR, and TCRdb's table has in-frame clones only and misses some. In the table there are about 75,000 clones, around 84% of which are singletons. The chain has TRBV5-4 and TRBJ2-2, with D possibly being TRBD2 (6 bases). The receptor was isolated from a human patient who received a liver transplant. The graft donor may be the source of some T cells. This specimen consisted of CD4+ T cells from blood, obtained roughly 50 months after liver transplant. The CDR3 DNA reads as TGTGCCAGCAGCCCCACAGTGGCAGGGAGGTGGGCCGGGGAGCTGTTTTTT. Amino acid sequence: CASSPTVAGRWAGELFF.